These T cell receptor beta chains were read from a single sample in a study of T cell responses to AZD1222 COVID-19 vaccine. Only in-frame clones appear in the TCRdb table, and some are missing; sequencing was by immunoSEQ multiplex PCR. The sample includes about 160,000 clones, 94% seen only once; the top ten take over 0.95%. The source material was peripheral blood, sampled on day 0 of AZD1222 vaccination. All receptors come from an adult in good health. Each CDR3 is given with its conserved first and last residue. The D gene is left open where the match is weak. Clone size is given for some rows only: seen once, a few or many times, or a class if the clone is expanded.

cdr3_aa: CASSSDREAFF; cdr3_nt: TGTGCCAGCAGTTCCGACAGGGAAGCTTTCTTT; cdr3_length: 11; clone_size: NA; v_call: TRBV2; j_call: TRBJ1-1; d_call: NA
cdr3_aa: CASRRTGGTEAFF; cdr3_nt: TGTGCCAGCAGACGTACAGGGGGGACTGAAGCTTTCTTT; cdr3_length: 13; clone_size: NA; v_call: TRBV6-5; j_call: TRBJ1-1; d_call: TRBD1
cdr3_aa: CASSQVYEKLFF; cdr3_nt: TGTGCCAGCAGCCAAGTATATGAAAAACTGTTTTTT; cdr3_length: 12; clone_size: NA; v_call: TRBV3-1/TRBV3-2; j_call: TRBJ1-4; d_call: NA
cdr3_aa: CASNLGLDLDTQYF; cdr3_nt: TGTGCCAGCAACTTGGGACTAGACCTAGATACGCAGTATTTT; cdr3_length: 14; clone_size: NA; v_call: TRBV7-2; j_call: TRBJ2-3; d_call: TRBD2
cdr3_aa: CASSDRADNEKLFF; cdr3_nt: TGTGCCAGCAGCGACAGAGCGGATAATGAAAAACTGTTTTTT; cdr3_length: 14; clone_size: NA; v_call: TRBV6-5; j_call: TRBJ1-4; d_call: NA
cdr3_aa: CAISESQRYSNQPQHF; cdr3_nt: TGTGCCATCAGTGAGTCACAAAGGTATAGCAATCAGCCCCAGCATTTT; cdr3_length: 16; clone_size: NA; v_call: TRBV10-3; j_call: TRBJ1-5; d_call: NA
cdr3_aa: CASSIGWISGNTIYF; cdr3_nt: TGTGCCAGTAGTATAGGCTGGATCTCTGGAAACACCATATATTTT; cdr3_length: 15; clone_size: NA; v_call: TRBV19; j_call: TRBJ1-3; d_call: NA
cdr3_aa: CASSPIRGGPKNTEAFF; cdr3_nt: TGTGCCAGCAGCCCAATAAGGGGGGGACCGAAGAACACTGAAGCTTTCTTT; cdr3_length: 17; clone_size: NA; v_call: TRBV11-2; j_call: TRBJ1-1; d_call: NA
cdr3_aa: CASSLAPTNQPQHF; cdr3_nt: TGCGCCAGCAGCTTGGCGCCAACCAATCAGCCCCAGCATTTT; cdr3_length: 14; clone_size: NA; v_call: TRBV5-1; j_call: TRBJ1-5; d_call: NA
cdr3_aa: CASSPGVKAGLNTGELFF; cdr3_nt: TGTGCCAGTAGCCCAGGGGTTAAGGCGGGACTGAACACCGGGGAGCTGTTTTTT; cdr3_length: 18; clone_size: once; v_call: TRBV19; j_call: TRBJ2-2; d_call: NA
cdr3_aa: CASSSGQNTNEKLFF; cdr3_nt: TGTGCCAGCAGTTCCGGACAGAATACTAATGAAAAACTGTTTTTT; cdr3_length: 15; clone_size: NA; v_call: TRBV28; j_call: TRBJ1-4; d_call: NA
cdr3_aa: CASSPSGRYYNEQFF; cdr3_nt: TGTGCCAGCAGTCCAAGCGGGAGGTATTACAATGAGCAGTTCTTC; cdr3_length: 15; clone_size: NA; v_call: TRBV6-2/TRBV6-3; j_call: TRBJ2-1; d_call: TRBD2
cdr3_aa: CASSLPGLTSYNEQFF; cdr3_nt: TGTGCCAGCAGTCTTCCGGGACTAACCAGCTACAATGAGCAGTTCTTC; cdr3_length: 16; clone_size: NA; v_call: TRBV5-6; j_call: TRBJ2-1; d_call: TRBD2
cdr3_aa: CASSLGSASNEKLFF; cdr3_nt: TGCGCCAGCAGCTTGGGATCAGCGTCTAATGAAAAACTGTTTTTT; cdr3_length: 15; clone_size: NA; v_call: TRBV5-1; j_call: TRBJ1-4; d_call: NA
cdr3_aa: CASSPGQGMDTQYF; cdr3_nt: TGTGCCAGCTCACCGGGACAGGGGATGGATACGCAGTATTTT; cdr3_length: 14; clone_size: NA; v_call: TRBV18; j_call: TRBJ2-3; d_call: TRBD1